The 3 T cell receptor beta chains reported below all come from one sample, sequenced in a study of blood T cell repertoires in COVID-19. Libraries were prepared by immunoSEQ multiplex PCR; TCRdb keeps only in-frame clonotypes and omits some of them. The data show 140,000 to 150,000 clones, 78% seen once. The sample was PBMCs or T cells enriched from blood (not recorded which). The source of these receptors is a woman in her 50s who had recovered from COVID-19.

V usage is TRBV5-1 and J usage is TRBJ1-6, with D perhaps TRBD1 (6 bases). The ends were cut back, 4 bases at V and 10 bases at J, with 18 bases in the middle. CDR3 length: 15 amino acids. The germline V gene encodes CDR1 SGHRS and CDR2 YFSETQ. CDR3 nucleotide sequence: TGCGCCAGCAGCCTCGGGACGGGGGGCGGGTCACCCCTCCACTTT. Translated: CASSLGTGGGSPLHF.

The V and J genes are TRBV7-2 and TRBJ1-4; TRBD1 matches at 7 bases. Germline assignment: CDR1 SGHTA and CDR2 FQGNSA. The length of the CDR3 is 17 residues. V trimming: 0 bases; J trimming: 0 bases; junction bases outside the gene matches: 4. Here the CDR3 DNA reads TGTGCCAGCAGCTTAGCCCAGGGGGGAGCAACTAATGAAAAACTGTTTTTT. Translating it yields CASSLAQGGATNEKLFF.

The V call is TRBV10-3, the J call TRBJ2-7; 9 bases map to TRBD2. This CDR3 has 14 residues. Looked up from germline, CDR1 is ENHRY and CDR2 is SYGVKD. V shed 3 bases, J shed 3 bases, and the junction held 3 bases outside the gene matches. The CDR3 reads CAISEGLANYEQYV. In DNA, the CDR3 is TGTGCCATCAGTGAAGGACTAGCGAACTACGAGCAGTACGTC.